This passage covers 31 T cell receptor beta chains from one sample sequenced in a study of T-cell reconstitution after alpha-beta-depleted transplantation in children. As it was prepared, the TCRbeta library received unique molecular identifiers. Via MiXCR, TCRdb re-called the PCR reads, giving one row per CDR3 protein. The repertoire includes tens of thousands of distinct CDR3 sequences, roughly 4.9% of them detected once, and 15% to 20% sits in the top ten. Source: PBMCs, mostly from graft donor cells, taken 180 days after TCRalphabeta/CD19-depleted stem cell transplant. These receptor sequences come from a boy under three years old who had a stem cell transplant for acute myeloid leukemia, so the T cells may come from the graft donor.

This clonotype was detected ten times or more. V is TRBV7-9 and J is TRBJ2-5; 10 positions agree with TRBD2. This CDR3 region has 16 residues. After removal of 5 bases from V and 5 bases from J, the junction contained 11 bases not matched to a gene. CDR1 and CDR2 (germline): SEHNR, FQNEAQ (reference sequence). CDR3 bases: TGTGCCAGCAGCCCCCGGGTAGCGGGGGGCAGGGAGACCCAGTACTTC. Amino acids: CASSPRVAGGRETQYF.

This clonotype occurred many times. J is TRBJ1-2 and V is TRBV12-3 or TRBV12-4, with no clear D. The V end was cut by 7 bases, the J end by 1 base, with 10 bases between. This CDR3 has 13 amino acids. CDR3 protein: CASNRGNNYGYTF. The CDR3 nucleotides read TGTGCCAGCAATCGAGGGAATAACTATGGCTACACCTTC.

This clonotype was detected many times. This chain connects TRBV20-1 to TRBJ2-1; D is tentatively TRBD1 or TRBD2 (6 bases each). This CDR3 has 15 amino acids. V lost 2 bases to trimming and J lost 4 bases, with 15 bases between them. Per germline, CDR1 DFQATT and CDR2 SNEGSKA (reference sequence). CDR3 bases: TGCAGTGCTAGACCTACAGGGACTTCATACAATGAGCAGTTCTTC. As protein: CSARPTGTSYNEQFF.

At least ten counts were recorded for this clonotype. The chain links TRBV3-1 to TRBJ2-7; D is tentatively TRBD1 or TRBD2 (6 bases each). This CDR3 has 16 residues. Trimming removed 4 bases from V and 3 bases from J, with 19 bases in between. CDR1 is LGHDT and CDR2 is YNNKEL in the germline V gene (reference sequence). The CDR3 here is CASSPKGGPRGYEQYF. DNA of the CDR3: TGTGCCAGCAGCCCGAAAGGGGGGCCCCGCGGCTACGAGCAGTACTTC.

This clonotype has ten or more counts. The chain joins TRBV6-1 to TRBJ1-2; 12 bases are shared with TRBD1. CDR3 size: 15 residues. The junction had 8 bases not matched to a gene; V was cut back by 4 bases and J by 8 bases. The germline gives CDR1 MNHNS, CDR2 SASEGT. This chain's CDR3 is CASSVGQGANEGYTF. As DNA, the CDR3 is TGTGCCAGCAGTGTGGGACAGGGGGCGAATGAAGGCTACACCTTC.

The chain uses TRBV7-3 and TRBJ1-1; a weak D match, TRBD1 (6 bases). The CDR3 loop spans 13 amino acids. Per germline, CDR1 SGHTA and CDR2 FQGTGA. Trimming removed 1 base from V and 10 bases from J, with 13 bases in between. As DNA, the CDR3 is TGTGCCAGCAGCTTAAACTGGGGGGCGGGAGCTTTCTTT. Protein: CASSLNWGAGAFF. The whole variable domain, remainder taken from reference TRBV7-3 and TRBJ1-1, is GAGVSQTPSNKVTEKGKYVELRCDPISGHTALYWYRQSLGQGPEFLIYFQGTGAADDSGLPNDRFFAVRPEGSVSTLKIQRTERGDSAVYLCASSLNWGAGAFFGQGTRLTVV.

This clonotype was seen repeatedly, ten times or more. This chain connects TRBV4-3 to TRBJ2-3; 7 bases are shared with TRBD2. Trimming cost V 1 base and J 4 bases; bases outside gene matches: 2. The CDR3 is 14 residues long. The germline gives CDR1 LGHNA, CDR2 YSLEER. This chain's CDR3 is CASSQGGGADTQYF. CDR3 DNA: TGCGCCAGCAGCCAAGGGGGGGGTGCAGATACGCAGTATTTT.

This clonotype was recorded at least ten times. The chain couples TRBV5-1 to TRBJ2-3; the D is unclear. Germline CDR1 is SGHRS and CDR2 is YFSETQ. The CDR3 has 11 amino acids. V was clipped by 4 bases and J by 9 bases, with 9 bases between them. The chain's CDR3 is CASSVEKTQYF. CDR3 nucleotides: TGCGCCAGCAGCGTGGAGAAAACGCAGTATTTT.

This clonotype was detected many times. The chain recombines TRBV20-1 with TRBJ2-1; D is unresolved. Germline V lookup: CDR1 DFQATT, CDR2 SNEGSKA (reference sequence). Trimming stripped 0 bases from V and 0 bases from J, with 15 bases between. This CDR3 has 17 amino acids. This CDR3 reads CSARESFQESSYNEQFF. As DNA, the CDR3 is TGCAGTGCTAGAGAGAGTTTCCAGGAGAGCTCCTACAATGAGCAGTTCTTC.

Ten or more counts support this clonotype. This chain connects TRBV4-1 to TRBJ2-3; TRBD1 is a possible D gene (6 bases). The germline V gene has CDR1 MGHRA and CDR2 YSYEKL. The CDR3 contains 16 residues. Trimming removed 5 bases from V and 4 bases from J, with 19 bases in between. This CDR3 is CASSSHLQGWSDTQYF. The CDR3 DNA sequence: TGCGCCAGCAGCTCACACCTCCAGGGGTGGTCAGATACGCAGTATTTT.

This clonotype came up many times. The V call is TRBV20-1, the J call TRBJ2-5; D unclear. Germline V gene sequence: CDR1 DFQATT, CDR2 SNEGSKA (reference sequence). V dropped 5 bases and J dropped 4 bases, with 14 bases sitting between them. The CDR3 runs 13 residues. CDR3 sequence: CSASRAPLETQYF. DNA of the CDR3: TGCAGTGCTTCTCGGGCCCCCTTAGAGACCCAGTACTTC.

This clonotype was counted many times. The V and J genes are TRBV6-4 and TRBJ1-5, with D possibly matching TRBD1 (5 bases). V lost 6 bases and J 7 bases, leaving 16 bases between the germline ends. In germline, CDR1 is MRHNA, CDR2 SNTAGT. The CDR3 runs 14 residues. The DNA for the CDR3 is TGTGCCAGCAGCCCGATTTGGGGGGAACAGCCCCAGCATTTT. This codes for CASSPIWGEQPQHF.

In this sample, this clonotype turned up many times. The chain recombines TRBV20-1 with TRBJ1-5; tentative D call: TRBD1 (5 bases). The CDR3 runs 13 residues. From germline, CDR1 is DFQATT and CDR2 SNEGSKA (reference sequence). V lost 2 bases, J lost 10 bases, and 15 bases lay in between. In DNA, the CDR3 is TGCAGTGCTAGATCAGGGCCCAAAGGCCCCCAGCATTTT. This encodes CSARSGPKGPQHF.

This clonotype was counted many times. The rearrangement uses TRBV7-9 and TRBJ2-3; 14 nucleotides agree with TRBD2. J was trimmed by 6 bases and V by 3 bases; bases with no gene match: 11. Germline V gives CDR1 SEHNR, CDR2 FQNEAQ (reference sequence). The CDR3 has 18 residues. The CDR3, as DNA: TGTGCCAGCAGCTTTGGTCCCGGGACTAGCGGGGGAGCCGATACGCAGTATTTT. Translating it yields CASSFGPGTSGGADTQYF.

The chain is built from TRBV7-2 and TRBJ2-5, with D possibly matching TRBD2 (5 bases). The DNA matches TRBJ2-1 better at its end, which makes the J call doubtful. Per the germline V gene, CDR1 is SGHTA and CDR2 is FQGNSA. This CDR3 is built from 13 residues. DNA for the CDR3: TGTGCCAGCAGCTTAGTAAACGGGGAAGGGCAGTTCTTC. Protein product: CASSLVNGEGQFF.

This clonotype has at least ten counts. V usage is TRBV28 and J usage is TRBJ1-5; the D gene is possibly TRBD1 (6 bases). The V end lost 4 bases, the J end lost 6 bases, and 10 bases lay between the germline ends. CDR1 and CDR2 (germline): MDHEN, SYDVKM. The CDR3 is made up of 13 amino acids. The CDR3 nucleotides are TGTGCCAGCAGTTGGCTGGGGGCTCAGCCCCAGCATTTT. Translation gives CASSWLGAQPQHF.

This clonotype was recorded at least ten times. V gene TRBV4-3 combines with J gene TRBJ2-5; tentatively, D is TRBD1 (5 bases). This CDR3 region has 14 residues. Germline CDR1 and CDR2: LGHNA and YSLEER. V was pared by 1 base and J by 4 bases, with 10 bases between. Here the CDR3 reads CASSQVGAGETQYF. CDR3 sequence (DNA): TGCGCCAGCAGCCAAGTAGGGGCTGGAGAGACCCAGTACTTC.

This clonotype has ten or more counts. This sequence joins TRBV5-1 and TRBJ2-1; 7 bases map to TRBD1. The CDR3 extends over 16 amino acids. Trimming cost V 4 bases and J 3 bases; bases outside gene matches: 10. The germline CDR1 and CDR2 sequences are SGHRS and YFSETQ. The CDR3 DNA reads TGCGCCAGCAGCCCTACAGGGGACCCCGTCTACAATGAGCAGTTCTTC. Translated: CASSPTGDPVYNEQFF.

This clonotype was counted at least ten times. J is TRBJ2-2 and V is TRBV7-9; D not resolved. The length of the CDR3 is 15 residues. CDR1 SEHNR and CDR2 FQNEAQ come from the germline V gene (reference sequence). Trimming pared 1 base from V and 6 bases from J, leaving 12 bases between. The CDR3 loop is CASSLVIGSPGELFF. The CDR3 bases are TGTGCCAGCAGCTTAGTCATAGGAAGTCCCGGGGAGCTGTTTTTT. The whole variable domain, filled in from reference TRBV7-9 and TRBJ2-2, reads DTGVSQNPRHKITKRGQNVTFRCDPISEHNRLYWYRQTLGQGPEFLTYFQNEAQLEKSRLLSDRFSAERPKGSFSTLEIQRTEQGDSAMYLCASSLVIGSPGELFFGEGSRLTVL.

This clonotype was seen at least ten times. The CDR3 carries no conserved terminal phenylalanine or tryptophan, so it likely arises from a read error. Because the CDR3's place on the DNA is in doubt, the DNA is left out and the CDR3 is given as listed by TCRdb. This chain links TRBV28 with TRBJ2-3; the DNA was not compared with TRBD1, the D call given in the table. The CDR3 region is 9 residues in length, termini included. Germline loops: CDR1 MDHEN, CDR2 SYDVKM. CDR3 in amino acids: CATPGRLRV.

This clonotype was seen repeatedly, ten times or more. This chain connects TRBV6-5 to TRBJ1-5, with D maybe TRBD1 (6 bases). V gave up 2 bases and J gave up 7 bases, with 18 bases separating them. This CDR3 region has 16 residues. From germline, CDR1 is MNHEY and CDR2 SVGAGI. CDR3 region: CASSYPGTSIHQPQHF. The CDR3, as DNA: TGTGCCAGCAGTTACCCGGGGACATCGATCCACCAGCCCCAGCATTTT.

This clonotype was seen ten or more times. The CDR3 DNA follows: TGCGCCAGCAGTCAACCGACCCGAACTATCAGCCCCTTAAATTCACCCCTCCACTTT. This translates into CASSQPTRTISPLNSPLHF. This chain uses TRBV23-1 with TRBJ1-6, with no clear D. TRBV23-1 is labeled an ORF, and its function is uncertain. V dropped 2 bases and J dropped 7 bases, with 24 bases sitting between them. The length of the CDR3 is 19 residues.

This clonotype was found many times. The J gene is TRBJ2-7, the V gene TRBV20-1; either TRBD1 or TRBD2 may supply D (7 bases each). CDR3 size: 13 residues. The germline V gene has CDR1 DFQATT and CDR2 SNEGSKA (reference sequence). V dropped 7 bases and J dropped 2 bases, with 15 bases sitting between them. The chain's CDR3 is CSVGEGAPYEQYF. The CDR3, as DNA: TGCAGTGTTGGGGAGGGGGCACCCTACGAGCAGTACTTC.

There are many counts of this clonotype. The V gene is TRBV7-2, the J gene TRBJ1-1; D call uncertain. The V end lost 3 bases, the J end lost 0 bases, and 11 bases lay between the germline ends. This CDR3 has 15 residues. Germline CDR1 reads SGHTA; CDR2 reads FQGNSA. The CDR3 here is CASSFRGGMNTEAFF. The CDR3 DNA is TGTGCCAGCAGCTTCCGTGGAGGGATGAACACTGAAGCTTTCTTT.

This clonotype was counted between two and nine times. The J gene is TRBJ2-5, the V gene TRBV18; D ambiguous. CDR3 length: 12 amino acids. CDR1 and CDR2 from the germline V gene are KGHSH and LQKENI. The V gene lost 2 bases and the J gene lost 5 bases, with 6 bases spanning the gap. In DNA, the CDR3 is TGTGCCAGCTCACCAGAAAGGGAGACCCAGTACTTC. As protein: CASSPERETQYF.

The chain is built from TRBV7-2 and TRBJ2-3; TRBD2 matches 8 bases. J was trimmed by 2 bases and V by 3 bases; bases with no gene match: 7. The CDR3 has 16 residues. CDR1 is SGHTA, CDR2 FQGNSA, per germline. The CDR3 DNA follows: TGTGCCAGCAGCTTCACTAGCGGACTTTTCACAGATACGCAGTATTTT. It encodes CASSFTSGLFTDTQYF.

The table lists this clonotype with a count of one. The rearrangement joins TRBV2 to TRBJ1-5; 9 bases map to TRBD1. Germline loops: CDR1 SNHLY, CDR2 FYNNEI. V lost 4 bases to trimming and J lost 5 bases; unmatched junction nucleotides: 0. The CDR3 is 13 amino acids. CDR3 bases: TGTGCCAGCAGTGGGACAGGGGATCAGCCCCAGCATTTT. This codes for CASSGTGDQPQHF.

In its sample, this clonotype was seen many times. The chain is built from TRBV4-1 and TRBJ1-2; D is unclear. The CDR3 spans 15 residues. V was pared by 6 bases and J by 6 bases, with 20 bases between. Germline CDR1 and CDR2: MGHRA and YSYEKL. This CDR3 is CASRRLGGKNDGYTF. The CDR3, as DNA: TGCGCCAGCAGGCGCCTTGGCGGTAAAAACGATGGCTACACCTTC.

This CDR3 is CASRSPNQPQHF. CDR3 coding DNA: TGTGCCAGTCGTTCCCCGAATCAGCCCCAGCATTTT. V gene TRBV6-5 combines with J gene TRBJ1-5; D is unresolved. This CDR3 has 12 amino acids. V was pared by 9 bases and J by 4 bases, with 10 bases between. The V gene's germline CDR1 is MNHEY and CDR2 SVGAGI.

The sample holds many counts of this clonotype. This chain connects TRBV20-1 to TRBJ2-5; 9 nucleotides line up with TRBD2. There are 14 residues in the CDR3. CDR1 and CDR2 (germline): DFQATT, SNEGSKA (reference sequence). The V and J ends lost 3 bases and 9 bases, in that order; junction bases with no gene match: 11. CDR3 sequence: CSASSGGSQRAQYF. The CDR3 nucleotides read TGCAGTGCTAGTAGCGGGGGCTCCCAGAGAGCCCAGTACTTC.

Many counts were recorded for this clonotype. The chain recombines TRBV29-1 with TRBJ2-5, with a tentative D call TRBD2 (5 bases). CDR3 size: 10 residues. CDR1 and CDR2 (germline): SQVTM, ANQGSEA. The V end was cut by 8 bases, the J end by 9 bases, with 13 bases between. The CDR3 DNA is TGCAGCTTCGGGGAAACGGCCCAGTACTTC. As protein: CSFGETAQYF.